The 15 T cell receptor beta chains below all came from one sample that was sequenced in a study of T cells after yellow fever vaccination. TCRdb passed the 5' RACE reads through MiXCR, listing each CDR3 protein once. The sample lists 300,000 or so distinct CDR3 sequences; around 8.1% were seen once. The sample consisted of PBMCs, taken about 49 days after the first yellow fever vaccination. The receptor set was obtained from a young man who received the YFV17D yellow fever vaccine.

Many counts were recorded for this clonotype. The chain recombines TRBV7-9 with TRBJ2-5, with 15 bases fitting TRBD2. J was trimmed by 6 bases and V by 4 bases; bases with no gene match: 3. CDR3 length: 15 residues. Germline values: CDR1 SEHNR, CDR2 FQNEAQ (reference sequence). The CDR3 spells CASSSGTSGGKTQYF. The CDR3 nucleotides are TGTGCCAGCAGCTCTGGGACTAGCGGGGGGAAGACCCAGTACTTC.

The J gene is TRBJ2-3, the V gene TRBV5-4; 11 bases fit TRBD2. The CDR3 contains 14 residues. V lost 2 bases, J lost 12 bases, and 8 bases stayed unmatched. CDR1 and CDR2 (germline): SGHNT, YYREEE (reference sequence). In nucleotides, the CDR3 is TGTGCCAGCAGCTTCACTAGCGGGGGCCCGTTCCAGTATTTT. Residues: CASSFTSGGPFQYF.

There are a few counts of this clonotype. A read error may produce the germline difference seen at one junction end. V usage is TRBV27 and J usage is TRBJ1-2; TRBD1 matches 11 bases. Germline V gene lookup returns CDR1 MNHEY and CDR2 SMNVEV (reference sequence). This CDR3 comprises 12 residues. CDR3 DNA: TGCGATCGAGGACAGGGGGCCGGTGGCTACACCTTC. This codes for CDRGQGAGGYTF.

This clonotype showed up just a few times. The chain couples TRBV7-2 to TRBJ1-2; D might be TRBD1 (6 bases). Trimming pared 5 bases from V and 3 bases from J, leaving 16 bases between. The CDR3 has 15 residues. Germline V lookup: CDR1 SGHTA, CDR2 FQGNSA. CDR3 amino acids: CASSPYRVRDYGYTF. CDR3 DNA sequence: TGTGCCAGCAGCCCATACAGGGTTAGGGACTATGGCTACACCTTC.

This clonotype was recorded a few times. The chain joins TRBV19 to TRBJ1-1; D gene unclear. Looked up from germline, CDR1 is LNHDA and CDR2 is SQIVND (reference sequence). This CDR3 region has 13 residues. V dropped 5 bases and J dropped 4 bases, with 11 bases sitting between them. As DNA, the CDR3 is TGTGCCAGTAGTGCAGGACGAGGCACTGAAGCTTTCTTT. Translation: CASSAGRGTEAFF.

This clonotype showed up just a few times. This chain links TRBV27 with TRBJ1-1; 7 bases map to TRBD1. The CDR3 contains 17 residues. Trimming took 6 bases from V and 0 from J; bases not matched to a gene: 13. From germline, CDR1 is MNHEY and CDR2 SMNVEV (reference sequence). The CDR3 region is CASRRRQGGIMNTEAFF. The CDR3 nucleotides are TGTGCCAGCAGAAGACGACAGGGCGGGATCATGAACACTGAAGCTTTCTTT.

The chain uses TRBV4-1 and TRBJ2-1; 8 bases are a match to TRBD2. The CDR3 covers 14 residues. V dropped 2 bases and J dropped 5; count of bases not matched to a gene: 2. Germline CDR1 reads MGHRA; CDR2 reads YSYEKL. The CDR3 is CASSQLAGHNEQFF. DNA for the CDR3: TGCGCCAGCAGCCAACTAGCGGGTCACAATGAGCAGTTCTTC.

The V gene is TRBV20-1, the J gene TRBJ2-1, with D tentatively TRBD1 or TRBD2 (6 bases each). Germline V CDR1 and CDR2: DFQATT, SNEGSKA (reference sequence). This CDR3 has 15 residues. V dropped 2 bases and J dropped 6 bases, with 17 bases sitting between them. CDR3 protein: CSARTPGAPSNEQFF. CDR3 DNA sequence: TGCAGTGCTAGAACCCCGGGGGCCCCCAGCAATGAGCAGTTCTTC.

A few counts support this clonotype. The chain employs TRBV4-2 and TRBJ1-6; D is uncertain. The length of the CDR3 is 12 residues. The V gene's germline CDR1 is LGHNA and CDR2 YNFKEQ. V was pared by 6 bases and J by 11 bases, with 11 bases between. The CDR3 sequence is CASRERLAPLHF. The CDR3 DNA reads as TGTGCCAGCAGGGAAAGGCTTGCACCCCTCCACTTT.

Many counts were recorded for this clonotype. The CDR3 bases are TGTGCCAGCAGCGATCGCTCCGGGACATTTGACATTCAGTACTTC. This translates into CASSDRSGTFDIQYF. The chain uses TRBV5-4 and TRBJ2-4; D possibly corresponds to TRBD1 (6 bases). The CDR3 spans 15 residues. V dropped 4 bases and J dropped 8 bases, with 19 bases sitting between them. Germline CDR1 and CDR2: SGHNT and YYREEE (reference sequence).

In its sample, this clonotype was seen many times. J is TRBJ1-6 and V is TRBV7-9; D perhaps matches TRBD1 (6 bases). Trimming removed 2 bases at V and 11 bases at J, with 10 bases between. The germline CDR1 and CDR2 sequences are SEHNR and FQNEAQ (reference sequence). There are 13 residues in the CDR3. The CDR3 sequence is CASSLQGNTPLHF. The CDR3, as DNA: TGTGCCAGCAGCTTACAGGGGAATACACCCCTCCACTTT.

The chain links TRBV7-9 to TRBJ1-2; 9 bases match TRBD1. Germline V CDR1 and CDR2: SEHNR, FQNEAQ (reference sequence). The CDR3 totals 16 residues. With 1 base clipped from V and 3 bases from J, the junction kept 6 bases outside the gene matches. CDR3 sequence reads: CASSLVGQGEDYGYTF. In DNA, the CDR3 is TGTGCCAGCAGCTTAGTGGGACAGGGAGAGGACTATGGCTACACCTTC.

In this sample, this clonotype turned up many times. The CDR3 loop is CASSGGGYQETQYF. The CDR3 nucleotides read TGCGCCAGCAGCGGAGGAGGGTACCAAGAGACCCAGTACTTC. This chain joins TRBV10-1 and TRBJ2-5; possibly TRBD2 for D (6 bases). The CDR3 is made up of 14 amino acids. In germline, CDR1 is WNHNN, CDR2 SYGVQD (reference sequence). V dropped 6 bases and J dropped 0 bases, with 11 bases sitting between them.

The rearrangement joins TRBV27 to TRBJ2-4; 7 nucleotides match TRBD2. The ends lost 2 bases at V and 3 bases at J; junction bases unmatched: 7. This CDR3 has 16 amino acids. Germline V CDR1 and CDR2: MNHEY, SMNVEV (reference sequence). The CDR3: CASSLRAGVVKNIQYF. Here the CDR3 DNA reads TGTGCCAGCAGTTTAAGGGCGGGGGTCGTCAAAAACATTCAGTACTTC.

The CDR3: CASSREGGNQPQHF. The CDR3 nucleotides are TGCGCCAGCTCTAGGGAGGGTGGCAATCAGCCCCAGCATTTT. The chain links TRBV5-1 to TRBJ1-5; D is unresolved. The CDR3 loop spans 14 amino acids. Trimming left V 7 bases short and J 2 bases short, with 13 bases between. Germline CDR1 reads SGHRS; CDR2 reads YFSETQ.